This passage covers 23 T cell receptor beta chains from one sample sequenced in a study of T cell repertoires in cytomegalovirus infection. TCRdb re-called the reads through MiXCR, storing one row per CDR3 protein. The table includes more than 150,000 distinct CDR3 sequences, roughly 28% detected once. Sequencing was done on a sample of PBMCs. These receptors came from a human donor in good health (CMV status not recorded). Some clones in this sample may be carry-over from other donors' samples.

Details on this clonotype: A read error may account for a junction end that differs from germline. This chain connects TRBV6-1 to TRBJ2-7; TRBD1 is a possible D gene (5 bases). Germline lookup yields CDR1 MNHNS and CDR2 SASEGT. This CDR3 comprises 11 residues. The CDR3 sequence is CARRSTGPQYF. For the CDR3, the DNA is TGTGCCCGCAGGTCAACAGGACCACAGTACTTC.

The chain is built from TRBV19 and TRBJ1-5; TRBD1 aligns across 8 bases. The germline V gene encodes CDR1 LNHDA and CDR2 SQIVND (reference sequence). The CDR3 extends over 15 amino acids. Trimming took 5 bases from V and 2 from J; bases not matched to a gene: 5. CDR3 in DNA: TGTGCCAGTAGTTTAACGGACAGGGGCAATCAGCCCCAGCATTTT. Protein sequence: CASSLTDRGNQPQHF. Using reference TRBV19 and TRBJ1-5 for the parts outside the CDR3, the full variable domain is DGGITQSPKYLFRKEGQNVTLSCEQNLNHDAMYWYRQDPGQGLRLIYYSQIVNDFQKGDIAEGYSVSREKKESFPLTVTSAQKNPTAFYLCASSLTDRGNQPQHFGDGTRLSIL.

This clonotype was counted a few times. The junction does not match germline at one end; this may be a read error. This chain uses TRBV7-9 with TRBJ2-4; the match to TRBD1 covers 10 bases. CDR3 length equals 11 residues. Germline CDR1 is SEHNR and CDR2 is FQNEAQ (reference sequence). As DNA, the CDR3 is TGTGCCAGCAGCCCCCCCGGGACAGGGGCTTTC. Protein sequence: CASSPPGTGAF.

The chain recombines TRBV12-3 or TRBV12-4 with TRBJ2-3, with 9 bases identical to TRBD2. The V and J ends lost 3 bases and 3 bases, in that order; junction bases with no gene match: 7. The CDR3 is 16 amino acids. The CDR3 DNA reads TGTGCCAGCAGTTTGGGTCTAGCGGGGAGAACAGATACGCAGTATTTT. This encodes CASSLGLAGRTDTQYF.

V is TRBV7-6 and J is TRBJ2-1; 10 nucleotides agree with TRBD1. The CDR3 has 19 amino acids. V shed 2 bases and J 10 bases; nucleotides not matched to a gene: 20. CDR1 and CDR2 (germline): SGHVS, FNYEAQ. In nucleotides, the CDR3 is TGTGCCAGCAGCTTATCCGGGACAGGGGTTGGCGGGGGCCCTCAGGAGCAGTTCTTC. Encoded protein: CASSLSGTGVGGGPQEQFF.

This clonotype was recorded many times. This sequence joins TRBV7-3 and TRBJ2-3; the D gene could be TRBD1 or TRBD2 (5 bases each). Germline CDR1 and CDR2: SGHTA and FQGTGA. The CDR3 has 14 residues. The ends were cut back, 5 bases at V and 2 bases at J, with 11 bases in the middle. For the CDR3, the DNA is TGTGCCAGCAGCCTCCTAGGGACCACAGATACGCAGTATTTT. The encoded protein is CASSLLGTTDTQYF. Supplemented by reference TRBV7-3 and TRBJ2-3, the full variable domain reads GAGVSQTPSNKVTEKGKYVELRCDPISGHTALYWYRQSLGQGPEFLIYFQGTGAADDSGLPNDRFFAVRPEGSVSTLKIQRTERGDSAVYLCASSLLGTTDTQYFGPGTRLTVL.

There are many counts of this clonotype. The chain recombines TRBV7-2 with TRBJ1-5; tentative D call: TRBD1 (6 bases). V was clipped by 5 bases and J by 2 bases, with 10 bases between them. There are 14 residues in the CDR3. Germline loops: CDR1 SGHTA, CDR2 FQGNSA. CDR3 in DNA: TGTGCCAGCAGCCTGACAGGCGGCAATCAGCCCCAGCATTTT. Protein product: CASSLTGGNQPQHF.

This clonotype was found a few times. As DNA, the CDR3 is TGTGCCAGCAAGGGGGATCGGACACCCCTCCACTTT. This translates into CASKGDRTPLHF. The chain is built from TRBV4-2 and TRBJ1-6, with TRBD1 as a possible D gene (6 bases). V was cut by 7 bases and J by 11 bases, with 12 bases left in between. The CDR3 loop spans 12 amino acids. Germline loops: CDR1 LGHNA, CDR2 YNFKEQ.

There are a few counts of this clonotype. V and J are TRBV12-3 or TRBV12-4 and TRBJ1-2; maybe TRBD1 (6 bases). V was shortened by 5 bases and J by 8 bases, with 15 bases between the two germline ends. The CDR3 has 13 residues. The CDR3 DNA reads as TGTGCCAGCAGTACACTCCGGGACACAGGCTACACCTTC. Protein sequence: CASSTLRDTGYTF.

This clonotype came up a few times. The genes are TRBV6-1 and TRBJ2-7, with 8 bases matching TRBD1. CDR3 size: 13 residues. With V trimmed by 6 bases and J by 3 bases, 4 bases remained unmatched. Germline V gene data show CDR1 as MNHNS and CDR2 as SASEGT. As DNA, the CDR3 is TGTGCCAGCAGAAAGGACAGGGACTACGAGCAGTACTTC. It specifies CASRKDRDYEQYF.

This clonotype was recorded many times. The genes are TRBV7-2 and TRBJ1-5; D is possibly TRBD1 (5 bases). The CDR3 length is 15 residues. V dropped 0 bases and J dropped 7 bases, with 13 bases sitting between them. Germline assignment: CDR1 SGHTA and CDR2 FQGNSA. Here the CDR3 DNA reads TGTGCCAGCAGCTTAGCTATTGATGGGGGACAGCCCCAGCATTTT. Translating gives CASSLAIDGGQPQHF.

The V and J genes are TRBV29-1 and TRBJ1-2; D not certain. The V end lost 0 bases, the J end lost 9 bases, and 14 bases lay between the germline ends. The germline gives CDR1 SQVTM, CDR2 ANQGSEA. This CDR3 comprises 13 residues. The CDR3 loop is CSVEDAAERSYTF. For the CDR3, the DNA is TGCAGCGTTGAAGATGCGGCGGAAAGGAGCTACACCTTC.

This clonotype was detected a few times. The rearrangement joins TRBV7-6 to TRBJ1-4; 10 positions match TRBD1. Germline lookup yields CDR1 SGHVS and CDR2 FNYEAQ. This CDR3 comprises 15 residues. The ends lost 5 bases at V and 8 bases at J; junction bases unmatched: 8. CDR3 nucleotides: TGTGCCAGCAGCCCCCGGGGGACAGGGGACGAAAAACTGTTTTTT. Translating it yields CASSPRGTGDEKLFF.

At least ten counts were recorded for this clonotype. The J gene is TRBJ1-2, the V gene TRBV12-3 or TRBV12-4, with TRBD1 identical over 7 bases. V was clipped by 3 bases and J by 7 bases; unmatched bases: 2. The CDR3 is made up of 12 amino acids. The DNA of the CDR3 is TGTGCCAGCAGTTTGTACAGGGGTGGCTACACCTTC. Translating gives CASSLYRGGYTF.

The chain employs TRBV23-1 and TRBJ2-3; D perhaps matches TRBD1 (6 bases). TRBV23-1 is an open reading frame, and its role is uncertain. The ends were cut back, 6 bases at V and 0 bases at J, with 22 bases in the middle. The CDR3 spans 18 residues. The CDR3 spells CASRGATGQKISTDTQYF. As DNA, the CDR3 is TGCGCCAGCAGGGGAGCAACAGGACAGAAGATCAGCACAGATACGCAGTATTTT.

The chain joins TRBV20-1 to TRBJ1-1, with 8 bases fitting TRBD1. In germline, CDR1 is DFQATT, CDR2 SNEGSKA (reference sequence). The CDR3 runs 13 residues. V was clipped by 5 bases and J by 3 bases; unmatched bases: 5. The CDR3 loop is CSAPRTGYTEAFF. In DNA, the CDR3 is TGCAGTGCTCCCCGGACAGGGTACACTGAAGCTTTCTTT.

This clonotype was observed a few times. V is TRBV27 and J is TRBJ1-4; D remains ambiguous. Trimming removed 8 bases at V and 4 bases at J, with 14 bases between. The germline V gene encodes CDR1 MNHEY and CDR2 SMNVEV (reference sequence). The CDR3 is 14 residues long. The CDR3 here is CASRRTGNNEKLFF. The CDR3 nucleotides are TGTGCCAGCCGTCGGACGGGGAATAATGAAAAACTGTTTTTT.

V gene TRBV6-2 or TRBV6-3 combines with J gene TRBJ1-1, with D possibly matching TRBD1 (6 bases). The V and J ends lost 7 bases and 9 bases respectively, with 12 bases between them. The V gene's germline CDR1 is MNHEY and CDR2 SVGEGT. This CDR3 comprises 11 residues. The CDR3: CASTDRIQAFF. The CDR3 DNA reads TGTGCCAGCACCGACAGGATTCAAGCTTTCTTT.

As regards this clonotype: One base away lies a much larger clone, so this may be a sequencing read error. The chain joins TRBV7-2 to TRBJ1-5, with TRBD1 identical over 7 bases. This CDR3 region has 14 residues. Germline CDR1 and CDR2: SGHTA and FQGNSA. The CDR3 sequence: CDSSLKGAGQPQHF. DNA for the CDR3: TGTGACAGCAGCTTAAAGGGGGCGGGACAGCCCCAGCATTTT.

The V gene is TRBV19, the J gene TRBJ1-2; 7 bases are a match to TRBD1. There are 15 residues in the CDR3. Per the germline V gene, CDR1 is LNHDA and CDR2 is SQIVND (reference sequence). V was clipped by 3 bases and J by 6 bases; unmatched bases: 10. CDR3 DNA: TGTGCCAGTAGTATTATCGCCGGTCAGGGGGATGGCTACACCTTC. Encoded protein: CASSIIAGQGDGYTF.

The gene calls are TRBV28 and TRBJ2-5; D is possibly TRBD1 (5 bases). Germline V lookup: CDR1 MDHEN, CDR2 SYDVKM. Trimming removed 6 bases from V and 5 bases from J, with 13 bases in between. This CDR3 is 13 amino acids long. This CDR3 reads CASSPGRVETQYF. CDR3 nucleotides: TGTGCCAGCAGCCCCGGCAGGGTTGAGACCCAGTACTTC.

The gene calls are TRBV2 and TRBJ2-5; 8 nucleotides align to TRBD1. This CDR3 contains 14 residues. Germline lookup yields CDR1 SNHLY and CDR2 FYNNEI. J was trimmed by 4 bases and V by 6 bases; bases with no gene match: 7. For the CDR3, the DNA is TGTGCCAGCAGCCAGGACAGGGTTGTAGAGACCCAGTACTTC. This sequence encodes CASSQDRVVETQYF.

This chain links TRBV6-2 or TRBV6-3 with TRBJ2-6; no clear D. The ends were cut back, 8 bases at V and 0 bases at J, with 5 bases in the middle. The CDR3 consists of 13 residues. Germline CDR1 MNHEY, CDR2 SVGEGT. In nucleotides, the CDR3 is TGTGCCAGCGGCCCCTCTGGGGCCAACGTCCTGACTTTC. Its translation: CASGPSGANVLTF.